A single sample gave rise to the 15 T cell receptor beta chains below, sequenced in a study of blood T cell repertoires in COVID-19. Sequenced by immunoSEQ multiplex PCR; TCRdb stores in-frame clones only, minus some. The table has some 320,000 clones, around 89% seen once. The sequenced material came from peripheral blood. The origin of the receptors is a woman in her 30s who had recovered from COVID-19.

This clone was recorded only once. In DNA, the CDR3 is TGCGCCAGCAGCTTGGACCCCCTCGGTTCGCAGGGGGCGAACACCGGGGAGCTGTTTTTT. Translated, it gives CASSLDPLGSQGANTGELFF. This chain uses TRBV5-1 with TRBJ2-2; 7 bases fit TRBD1. CDR1 and CDR2 from the germline V gene are SGHRS and YFSETQ. The V gene end was trimmed by 0 bases and the J gene end by 0 bases; junction bases not matched to a gene: 14. The CDR3 spans 20 residues.

The CDR3 nucleotides are TGTGCCAGCAGTTTAGCCCGTACAGAGAACTATGGCTACACCTTC. The encoded protein is CASSLARTENYGYTF. The chain combines TRBV27 with TRBJ1-2, with D uncertain. Germline values: CDR1 MNHEY, CDR2 SMNVEV (reference sequence). The V end was cut by 2 bases, the J end by 2 bases, with 12 bases between. This CDR3 region has 15 residues.

The gene calls are TRBV16 and TRBJ2-7; no clear D. The germline CDR1 and CDR2 sequences are KGHSY and FQNENV. CDR3 length: 13 residues. The germline V and J ends were trimmed by 0 bases and 3 bases, with 6 bases remaining between them. The CDR3 protein is CASSQSPGYEQYF. CDR3 in DNA: TGTGCCAGCAGCCAATCACCGGGCTACGAGCAGTACTTC.

CDR3 in amino acids: CASSESLGRRGANTGELFF. CDR3 coding DNA: TGTGCCAGCAGTGAAAGTCTGGGTCGTCGGGGGGCGAACACCGGGGAGCTGTTTTTT. The V call is TRBV6-1, the J call TRBJ2-2, with 7 bases identical to TRBD2. Germline CDR1 MNHNS, CDR2 SASEGT. The V and J ends lost 2 bases and 0 bases, in that order; junction bases with no gene match: 12. The CDR3 loop spans 19 amino acids.

The genes are TRBV5-4 and TRBJ1-2; 8 bases map to TRBD1. This CDR3 contains 14 residues. The germline V gene has CDR1 SGHNT and CDR2 YYREEE (reference sequence). Trimming took 3 bases from V and 5 from J; bases not matched to a gene: 6. For the CDR3, the DNA is TGTGCCAGCAGCTCGGGACAGGCCGTTTATGGCTACACCTTC. This translates into CASSSGQAVYGYTF. The full variable domain, rest sourced from reference TRBV5-4 and TRBJ1-2, is ETGVTQSPTHLIKTRGQQVTLRCSSQSGHNTVSWYQQALGQGPQFIFQYYREEENGRGNFPPRFSGLQFPNYSSELNVNALELDDSALYLCASSSGQAVYGYTFGSGTRLTVV.

This clone was seen repeatedly, ten times or more. V usage is TRBV6-4 and J usage is TRBJ2-3, with TRBD2 identical over 7 bases. V lost 0 bases and J lost 2; bases outside the gene matches: 2. CDR3 size: 15 residues. CDR1 is MRHNA, CDR2 SNTAGT, per germline. The CDR3 nucleotides are TGTGCCAGCAGTGACTCAGCGGGGTCCACAGATACGCAGTATTTT. Its protein is CASSDSAGSTDTQYF.

In this sample, this clone turned up once. J is TRBJ2-5 and V is TRBV6-5; 9 bases align to TRBD2. The CDR3 runs to 15 residues. Unmatched junction bases numbered 4, after V lost 2 bases and J lost 3 bases. Germline V gene sequence: CDR1 MNHEY, CDR2 SVGAGI. CDR3 in amino acids: CASSYQRGEKETQYF. As DNA, the CDR3 is TGTGCCAGCAGTTACCAGCGGGGGGAGAAAGAGACCCAGTACTTC.

J is TRBJ2-3 and V is TRBV4-3; 8 bases are a match to TRBD2. V shed 6 bases, J shed 1 base, and the junction held 3 bases outside the gene matches. Per the germline V gene, CDR1 is LGHNA and CDR2 is YSLEER. This CDR3 has 14 residues. The DNA for the CDR3 is TGCGCCAGCAGTACGACTAGCGGCACAGATACGCAGTATTTT. It encodes CASSTTSGTDTQYF.

The chain combines TRBV5-1 with TRBJ2-7; TRBD1 is a possible D gene (5 bases). Germline assignment: CDR1 SGHRS and CDR2 YFSETQ. Trimming took off 0 bases at V and 3 bases at J, with 10 bases between the two ends. The CDR3 is 14 residues long. The CDR3 sequence is CASSLAQGRYEQYF. The CDR3 DNA reads as TGCGCCAGCAGCTTGGCCCAGGGCCGCTACGAGCAGTACTTC.

CDR3 sequence: CASSLEQGKTEAFF. In DNA form, the CDR3 reads TGTGCCAGCAGCTTGGAACAGGGAAAAACTGAAGCTTTCTTT. The J gene is TRBJ1-1, the V gene TRBV5-4, with D possibly TRBD1 on 6 matching bases. Deletions cut 0 bases from V and 5 bases from J, with 11 bases between. This CDR3 has 14 residues. The germline gives CDR1 SGHNT, CDR2 YYREEE (reference sequence).

V gene TRBV7-2 combines with J gene TRBJ1-2; no definite D call. The V end was cut by 4 bases, the J end by 4 bases, with 7 bases between. Germline V CDR1 and CDR2: SGHTA, FQGNSA. The CDR3 covers 12 residues. The CDR3 spells CASSWAAYGYTF. As DNA, the CDR3 is TGTGCCAGCAGCTGGGCAGCCTATGGCTACACCTTC. The full variable domain, in which reference TRBV7-2 and TRBJ1-2 provide the parts outside the CDR3, is GAGVSQSPSNKVTEKGKDVELRCDPISGHTALYWYRQSLGQGLEFLIYFQGNSAPDKSGLPSDRFSAERTGGSVSTLTIQRTQQEDSAVYLCASSWAAYGYTFGSGTRLTVV.

The V and J genes are TRBV11-1 and TRBJ1-4, with 11 bases matching TRBD1. The CDR3 has 16 amino acids. Germline CDR1 reads SGHAT; CDR2 reads FQDESV (reference sequence). With 4 bases clipped from V and 6 bases from J, the junction kept 7 bases outside the gene matches. The CDR3 DNA is TGTGCCAGCAGCTCATCTACGGGACAGGGGGATGAAAAACTGTTTTTT. It is translated as CASSSSTGQGDEKLFF.

This chain uses TRBV18 with TRBJ1-5, with TRBD1 as a possible D gene (5 bases). CDR1 KGHSH and CDR2 LQKENI come from the germline V gene. Between the trimmed V and J ends, which lost 6 bases and 2 bases, there was a span of 11 bases. The CDR3 extends over 14 amino acids. The CDR3 sequence: CASSDGGGNQPQHF. CDR3 DNA sequence: TGTGCCAGCTCTGACGGGGGGGGCAATCAGCCCCAGCATTTT. The full variable domain, its missing parts supplied by reference TRBV18 and TRBJ1-5, is NAGVMQNPRHLVRRRGQEARLRCSPMKGHSHVYWYRQLPEEGLKFMVYLQKENIIDESGMPKERFSAEFPKEGPSILRIQQVVRGDSAAYFCASSDGGGNQPQHFGDGTRLSIL.

The rearrangement uses TRBV18 and TRBJ1-1; D is undetermined. Germline V lookup: CDR1 KGHSH, CDR2 LQKENI. The CDR3 length is 14 residues. V shed 3 bases and J shed 4 bases, with 12 bases lying between them. In DNA form, the CDR3 reads TGTGCCAGCTCACCCCGAGGAGGGTTCACTGAAGCTTTCTTT. Protein product: CASSPRGGFTEAFF.

The V gene is TRBV4-3, the J gene TRBJ1-5; the match to TRBD1 covers 7 bases. The V gene's germline CDR1 is LGHNA and CDR2 YSLEER. The length of the CDR3 is 16 residues. V was clipped by 0 bases and J by 7 bases; unmatched bases: 9. The chain's CDR3 is CASSQDLRQGGQPQHF. CDR3 DNA: TGCGCCAGCAGCCAAGATCTCCGGCAGGGGGGACAGCCCCAGCATTTT.